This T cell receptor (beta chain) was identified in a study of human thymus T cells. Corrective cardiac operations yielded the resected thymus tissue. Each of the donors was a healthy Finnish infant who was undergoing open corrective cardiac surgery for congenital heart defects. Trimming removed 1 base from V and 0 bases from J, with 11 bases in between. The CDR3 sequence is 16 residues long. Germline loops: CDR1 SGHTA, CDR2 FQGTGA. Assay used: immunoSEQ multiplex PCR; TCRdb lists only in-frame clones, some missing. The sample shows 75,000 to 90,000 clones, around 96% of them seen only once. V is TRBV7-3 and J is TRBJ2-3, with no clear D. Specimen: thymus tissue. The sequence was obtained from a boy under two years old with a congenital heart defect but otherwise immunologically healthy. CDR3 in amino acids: CASSLKQFDSTDTQYF. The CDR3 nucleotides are TGTGCCAGCAGCTTAAAACAATTCGATAGCACAGATACGCAGTATTTT.